These T cell receptor beta chains were read from a single sample in a study of beta chain features in type 1 diabetes. Profiled with immunoSEQ multiplex PCR; TCRdb holds only in-frame clones, not every one. The sample consists of a few hundred thousand clones, around an eighth of them appearing once. Sequencing was done on a sample of naive CD4+ T cells from blood. These TCRs come from a young man with type 1 diabetes. CDR3s include the opening cysteine and the closing phenylalanine or tryptophan. A D gene is named only where the DNA matches it firmly. Size is stated for part of the rows, as once, few or many counts, or as a class when the clone is expanded.

J: TRBJ2-3
size: NA
V: TRBV13
D: NA
DNA: TGTGCCAGCAGCCCACGACAGCTCAGGGGTTCAGATACGCAGTATTTT
CDR3: CASSPRQLRGSDTQYF

J: TRBJ1-5
size: NA
V: TRBV30
D: TRBD1
DNA: TGTGCCTGGGCTTGGACAGGCGATCAGCCCCAGCATTTT
CDR3: CAWAWTGDQPQHF

J: TRBJ1-1
size: few
V: TRBV18
D: TRBD1
DNA: TGTGCCAGCTCACCACCGGGACAGGGGCGCACTGAAGCTTTCTTT
CDR3: CASSPPGQGRTEAFF

J: TRBJ2-7
size: NA
V: TRBV6-5
D: TRBD1
DNA: TGTGCCAGCACCTCGGGACAGGCCTCCTACGAGCAGTACTTC
CDR3: CASTSGQASYEQYF

J: TRBJ2-2
size: NA
V: TRBV25-1
D: TRBD1
DNA: TGTGCCAGCAGTGAAAATTATGCCGGGACAGAATACACCGGGGAGCTGTTTTTT
CDR3: CASSENYAGTEYTGELFF

J: TRBJ2-3
size: few
V: TRBV9
D: TRBD2
DNA: TGTGCCAGCAGCGTGGGTAGGACTAGCGGGGCCTCAGATACGCAGTATTTT
CDR3: CASSVGRTSGASDTQYF

J: TRBJ1-2
size: NA
V: TRBV2
D: NA
DNA: TGTGCCAGCACCCTTAATGGCTACACCTTC
CDR3: CASTLNGYTF

J: TRBJ2-3
size: NA
V: TRBV28
D: TRBD2
DNA: TGTGCCAGCAAAGTAGCGGGAGTCCCCGATACGCAGTATTTT
CDR3: CASKVAGVPDTQYF

J: TRBJ2-5
size: NA
V: TRBV5-4
D: NA
DNA: TGTGCCAGCAGCCTTTATGAGGGAGAGACCCAGTACTTC
CDR3: CASSLYEGETQYF

J: TRBJ2-1
size: few
V: TRBV19
D: TRBD2
DNA: TGTGCCAGTAGGTGGACTAGCTCTGGCAATGAGCAGTTCTTC
CDR3: CASRWTSSGNEQFF

J: TRBJ2-3
size: NA
V: TRBV5-6
D: NA
DNA: TGTGCCAGCAGCTTGGACAGACACACAGATACGCAGTATTTT
CDR3: CASSLDRHTDTQYF

J: TRBJ2-7
size: NA
V: TRBV11-2
D: TRBD2
DNA: TGTGCCAGCAGCTCCCTACGCGGTAGCGGGAGAATCCACGAGCAGTACTTC
CDR3: CASSSLRGSGRIHEQYF

J: TRBJ1-1
size: NA
V: TRBV7-9
D: TRBD1
DNA: TGTGCCAGCAGCAAACAGGGGACCGCCGGGAACACTGAAGCTTTCTTT
CDR3: CASSKQGTAGNTEAFF

J: TRBJ2-2
size: NA
V: TRBV7-2
D: TRBD2
DNA: TGTGCCAGCAGCCCCCGAGCGGGAGGGCCCGGGGAGCTGTTTTTT
CDR3: CASSPRAGGPGELFF

J: TRBJ2-1
size: few
V: TRBV20-1
D: TRBD1
DNA: TGCAGTGCTACGAGCGGGACAGGGAAGTTCTTC
CDR3: CSATSGTGKFF

J: TRBJ1-1
size: NA
V: TRBV30
D: NA
DNA: TGTGCCTGGGACGGCGTGGTGCAGGGCACTGAAGCTTTCTTT
CDR3: CAWDGVVQGTEAFF

J: TRBJ1-2
size: NA
V: TRBV7-2
D: NA
DNA: TGTGCCAGCAGCTCCCGTCCAGGCTATGGCTACACCTTC
CDR3: CASSSRPGYGYTF

J: TRBJ2-6
size: NA
V: TRBV4-1
D: TRBD1
DNA: TGCGCCAGCAGCCAAGAGACTCCGGGACAGATAACCTCTGGGGCCAACGTCCTGACTTTC
CDR3: CASSQETPGQITSGANVLTF

J: TRBJ1-1
size: few
V: TRBV5-1
D: NA
DNA: TGCGCCAGCAGCCGCGACACTGAAGCTTTCTTT
CDR3: CASSRDTEAFF

J: TRBJ1-1
size: NA
V: TRBV5-1
D: NA
DNA: TGCGCCAGCAGCTTGGCCGTCAGGGCTGACACTGAAGCTTTCTTT
CDR3: CASSLAVRADTEAFF

J: TRBJ2-7
size: few
V: TRBV4-3
D: TRBD2
DNA: TGCGCCAGCAGCCCCCAGGAGGGACTAGCGGCCTCCTACGAGCAGTACTTC
CDR3: CASSPQEGLAASYEQYF

J: TRBJ2-5
size: NA
V: TRBV7-2
D: NA
DNA: TGTGCCAGCAGCTTAGGATTGCAGATTCAAGAGACCCAGTACTTC
CDR3: CASSLGLQIQETQYF

J: TRBJ2-1
size: few
V: TRBV5-6
D: NA
DNA: TGTGCCAGCAGCCCACCCGGGACACCGAACAATGAGCAGTTCTTC
CDR3: CASSPPGTPNNEQFF

J: TRBJ2-1
size: few
V: TRBV7-9
D: NA
DNA: TGTGCCAGCAGCTTAGCGGGAGCTGGGGATGAGCAGTTCTTC
CDR3: CASSLAGAGDEQFF

J: TRBJ2-7
size: NA
V: TRBV4-3
D: TRBD2
DNA: TGCGCCAGCAGCCAAAACCTAGCGGGCAACTCCTACGAGCAGTACTTC
CDR3: CASSQNLAGNSYEQYF

J: TRBJ2-3
size: NA
V: TRBV5-1
D: NA
DNA: TGCGCCAGCAGCTTGGGACCCTCAGGAGATACGCAGTATTTT
CDR3: CASSLGPSGDTQYF

J: TRBJ2-5
size: few
V: TRBV5-4
D: TRBD2
DNA: TGTGCCAGCAGCTTGGAACTAGCGGGAGCAGAGACCCAGTACTTC
CDR3: CASSLELAGAETQYF

J: TRBJ2-1
size: few
V: TRBV19
D: NA
DNA: TGTGCCAGTAGTATAATTTCCCAGGGTAGGGGCTCCTACAATGAGCAGTTCTTC
CDR3: CASSIISQGRGSYNEQFF

J: TRBJ2-6
size: NA
V: TRBV5-1
D: TRBD1
DNA: TGCGCCAGCAGCTTGGCCGGGACAGGGAGCTCTGGGGCCAACGTCCTGACTTTC
CDR3: CASSLAGTGSSGANVLTF

J: TRBJ1-1
size: few
V: TRBV18
D: TRBD1
DNA: TGTGCCAGCACGGGACAGGTGAACACTGAAGCTTTCTTT
CDR3: CASTGQVNTEAFF

J: TRBJ2-7
size: few
V: TRBV7-2
D: NA
DNA: TGTGCCAGCAGCTTAGTTACAGGGCTCTCCTACGAGCAGTACTTC
CDR3: CASSLVTGLSYEQYF